This paragraph reports one T cell receptor (beta chain). Its antigen is as yet unknown. The source of the sample is a study of PD-1 blockade in mismatch repair-deficient tumors. The overall study: All were previously treated, progressing patients with 12 mismatch repair-deficient cancer types.

TCR sequencing covered a few patients who responded to pembrolizumab. Findings and limits, study-wide: Rapid post-treatment expansion, then contraction, generally preceding radiologic response, marked tumor-resident clones.

Germline trimming cut 6 bases from V and 2 bases from J; bases unmatched to any gene: 8. This CDR3 is 16 amino acids long. Germline V lookup: CDR1 LNHDA, CDR2 SQIVND (reference sequence). Assay used: immunoSEQ multiplex PCR; TCRdb lists only in-frame clones, some missing. Altogether about 51,000 clones are present, about 84% being singletons, with the ten largest covering approximately 8.4%. The TCR comes from an adult with mismatch repair-deficient cancer. The chain links TRBV19 to TRBJ2-1; 9 bases match TRBD2. Sample: peripheral blood, taken roughly 20 weeks after starting pembrolizumab. CDR3 region: CASSAGGGRAYNEQFF. The CDR3 nucleotides are TGTGCCAGTAGCGCAGGCGGCGGGAGGGCCTACAATGAGCAGTTCTTC.